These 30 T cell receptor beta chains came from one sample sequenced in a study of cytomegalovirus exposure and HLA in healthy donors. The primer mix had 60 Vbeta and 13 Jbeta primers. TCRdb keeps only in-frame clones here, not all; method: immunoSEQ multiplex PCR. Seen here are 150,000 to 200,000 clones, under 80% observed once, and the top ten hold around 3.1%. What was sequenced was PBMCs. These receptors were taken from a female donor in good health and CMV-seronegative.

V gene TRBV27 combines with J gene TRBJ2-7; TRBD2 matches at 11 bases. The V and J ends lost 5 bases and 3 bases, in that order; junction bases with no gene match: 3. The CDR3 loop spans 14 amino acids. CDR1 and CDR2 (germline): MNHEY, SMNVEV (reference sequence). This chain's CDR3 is CASSLGTSGYEQYF. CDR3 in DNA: TGTGCCAGCAGTCTCGGGACTAGCGGCTACGAGCAGTACTTC.

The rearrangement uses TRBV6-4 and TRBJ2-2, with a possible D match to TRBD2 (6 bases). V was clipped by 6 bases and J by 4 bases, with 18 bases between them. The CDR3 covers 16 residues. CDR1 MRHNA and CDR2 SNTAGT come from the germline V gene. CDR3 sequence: CASSQSPGLSTGELFF. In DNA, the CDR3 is TGTGCCAGCAGCCAAAGCCCGGGACTTTCCACCGGGGAGCTGTTTTTT.

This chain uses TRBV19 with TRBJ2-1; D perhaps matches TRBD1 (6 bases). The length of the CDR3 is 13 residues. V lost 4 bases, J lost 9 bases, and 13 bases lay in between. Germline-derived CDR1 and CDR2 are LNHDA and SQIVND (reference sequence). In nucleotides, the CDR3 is TGTGCCAGTAGTAGACAGGTTGGGGCTGAGCAGTTCTTC. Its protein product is CASSRQVGAEQFF.

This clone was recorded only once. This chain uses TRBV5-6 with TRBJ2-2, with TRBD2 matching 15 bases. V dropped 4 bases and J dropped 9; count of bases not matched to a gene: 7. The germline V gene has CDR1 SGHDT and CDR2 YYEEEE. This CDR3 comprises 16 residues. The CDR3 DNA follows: TGTGCCAGCAGCCTCAGGACTAGCGGGAGGGACCGGGAGCTGTTTTTT. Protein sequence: CASSLRTSGRDRELFF.

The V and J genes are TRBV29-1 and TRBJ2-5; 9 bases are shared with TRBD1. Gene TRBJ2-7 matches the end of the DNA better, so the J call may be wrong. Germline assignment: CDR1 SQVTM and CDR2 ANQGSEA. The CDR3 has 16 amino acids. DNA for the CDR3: TGCAGCGTTGCAGAGGGGGGGACAGGGTACTCCTACGAGCAGTACTTC. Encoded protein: CSVAEGGTGYSYEQYF.

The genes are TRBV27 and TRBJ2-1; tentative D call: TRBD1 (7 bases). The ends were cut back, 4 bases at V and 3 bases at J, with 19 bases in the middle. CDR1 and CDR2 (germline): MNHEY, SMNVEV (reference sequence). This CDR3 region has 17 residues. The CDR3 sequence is CASSSWTTGEYYNEQFF. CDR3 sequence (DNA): TGTGCCAGCAGTTCCTGGACTACAGGGGAATACTACAATGAGCAGTTCTTC.

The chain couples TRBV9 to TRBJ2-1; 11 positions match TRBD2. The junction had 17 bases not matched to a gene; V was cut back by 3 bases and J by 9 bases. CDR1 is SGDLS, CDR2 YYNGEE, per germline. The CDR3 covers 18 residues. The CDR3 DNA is TGTGCCAGCAGCGCACGCCGGGGGGTAGCGGGGGGGGAGGGTGAGCAGTTCTTC. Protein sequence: CASSARRGVAGGEGEQFF.

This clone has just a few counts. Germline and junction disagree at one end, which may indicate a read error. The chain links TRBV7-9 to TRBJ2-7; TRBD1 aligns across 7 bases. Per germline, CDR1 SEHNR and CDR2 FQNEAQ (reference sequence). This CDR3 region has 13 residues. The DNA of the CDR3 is TGTTCCAGCAGCTCTTACAGGGGCCACGAGCAGTACTTC. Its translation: CSSSSYRGHEQYF.

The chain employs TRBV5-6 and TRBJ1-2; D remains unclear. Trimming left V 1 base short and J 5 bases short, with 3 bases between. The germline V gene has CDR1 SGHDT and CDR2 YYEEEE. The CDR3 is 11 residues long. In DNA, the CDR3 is TGTGCCAGCAGCTTGTCATATGGCTACACCTTC. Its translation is CASSLSYGYTF.

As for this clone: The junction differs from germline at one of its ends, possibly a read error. The CDR3 is CASSLWGLAVF. The DNA for the CDR3 is TGTGCCAGCAGTTTATGGGGACTAGCGGTCTTC. This chain uses TRBV28 with TRBJ2-1; TRBD2 aligns across 11 bases. This CDR3 comprises 11 residues. Looked up from germline, CDR1 is MDHEN and CDR2 is SYDVKM. The entire variable domain, with the rest obtained from reference TRBV28 and TRBJ2-1, is as follows: DVKVTQSSRYLVKRTGEKVFLECVQDMDHENMFWYRQDPGLGLRLIYFSYDVKMKEKGDIPEGYSVSREKKERFSLILESASTNQTSMYLCASSLWGLAVFGPGTRLTVL.

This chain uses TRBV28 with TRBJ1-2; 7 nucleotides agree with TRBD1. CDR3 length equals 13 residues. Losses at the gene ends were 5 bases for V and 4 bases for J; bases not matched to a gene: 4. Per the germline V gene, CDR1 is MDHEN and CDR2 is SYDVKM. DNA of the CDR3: TGTGCCAGCAGTCCAGGGGGGACCTATGGCTACACCTTC. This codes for CASSPGGTYGYTF.

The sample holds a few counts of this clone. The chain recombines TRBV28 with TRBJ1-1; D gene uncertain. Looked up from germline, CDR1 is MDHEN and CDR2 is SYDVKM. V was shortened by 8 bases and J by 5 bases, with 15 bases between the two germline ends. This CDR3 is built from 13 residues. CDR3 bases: TGTGCCAGCTGTGGAGGTGGAGAGACTGAAGCTTTCTTT. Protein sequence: CASCGGGETEAFF.

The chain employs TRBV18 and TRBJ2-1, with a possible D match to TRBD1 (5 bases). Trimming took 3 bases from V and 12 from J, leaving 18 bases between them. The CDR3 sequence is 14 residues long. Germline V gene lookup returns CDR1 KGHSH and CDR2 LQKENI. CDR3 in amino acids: CASSPSGQRGGQFF. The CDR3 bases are TGTGCCAGCTCACCGAGTGGGCAAAGGGGCGGGCAGTTCTTC.

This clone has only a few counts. The CDR3 reads CASSQEGDRGKAFF. The CDR3 nucleotides read TGCGCCAGCAGCCAAGAAGGGGACAGGGGAAAGGCTTTCTTT. The genes are TRBV4-1 and TRBJ1-1, with 10 bases aligning to TRBD1. Germline CDR1 is MGHRA and CDR2 is YSYEKL. V was clipped by 0 bases and J by 11 bases; unmatched bases: 6. The CDR3 is 14 residues long.

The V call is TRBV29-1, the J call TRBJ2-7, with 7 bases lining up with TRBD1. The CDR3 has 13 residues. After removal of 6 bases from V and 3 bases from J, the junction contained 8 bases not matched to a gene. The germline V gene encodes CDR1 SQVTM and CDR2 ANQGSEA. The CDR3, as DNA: TGCAGCGTCTGGGACAACAGGGGCTACGAGCAGTACTTC. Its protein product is CSVWDNRGYEQYF.

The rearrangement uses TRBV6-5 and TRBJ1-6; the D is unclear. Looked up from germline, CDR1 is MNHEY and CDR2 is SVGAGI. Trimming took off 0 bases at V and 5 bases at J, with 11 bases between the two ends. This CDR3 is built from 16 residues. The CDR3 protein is CASSYSLTADNSPLHF. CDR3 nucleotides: TGTGCCAGCAGTTACTCTCTTACAGCAGATAATTCACCCCTCCACTTT.

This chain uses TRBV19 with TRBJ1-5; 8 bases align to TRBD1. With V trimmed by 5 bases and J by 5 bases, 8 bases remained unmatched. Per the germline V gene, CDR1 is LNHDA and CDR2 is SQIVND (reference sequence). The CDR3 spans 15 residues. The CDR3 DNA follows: TGTGCCAGTAGTCTGGACAGGGAGGAGGATCAGCCCCAGCATTTT. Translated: CASSLDREEDQPQHF.

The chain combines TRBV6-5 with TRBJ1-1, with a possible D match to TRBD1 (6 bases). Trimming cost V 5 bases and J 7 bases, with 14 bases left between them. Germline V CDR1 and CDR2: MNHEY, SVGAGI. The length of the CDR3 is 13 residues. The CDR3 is CASSEQGGGEAFF. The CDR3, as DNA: TGTGCCAGCAGTGAACAGGGAGGGGGTGAAGCTTTCTTT.

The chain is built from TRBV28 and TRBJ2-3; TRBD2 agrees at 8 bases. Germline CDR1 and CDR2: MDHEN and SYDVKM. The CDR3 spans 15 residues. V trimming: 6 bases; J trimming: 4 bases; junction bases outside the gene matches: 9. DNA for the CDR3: TGTGCCAGCAGACCTCCGGGACTAGATCCAGATACGCAGTATTTT. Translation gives CASRPPGLDPDTQYF.

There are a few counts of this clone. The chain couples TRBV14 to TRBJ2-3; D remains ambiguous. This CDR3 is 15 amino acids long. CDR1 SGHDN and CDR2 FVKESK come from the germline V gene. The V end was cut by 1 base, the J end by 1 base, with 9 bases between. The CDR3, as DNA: TGTGCCAGCAGCCAAGGTCTCAAGCGCACAGATACGCAGTATTTT. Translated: CASSQGLKRTDTQYF.

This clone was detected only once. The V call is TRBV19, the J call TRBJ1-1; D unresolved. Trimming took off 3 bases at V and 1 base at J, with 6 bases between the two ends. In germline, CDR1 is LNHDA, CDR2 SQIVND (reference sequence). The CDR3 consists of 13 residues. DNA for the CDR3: TGTGCCAGTAGTATCAGACAGAACACTGAAGCTTTCTTT. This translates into CASSIRQNTEAFF.

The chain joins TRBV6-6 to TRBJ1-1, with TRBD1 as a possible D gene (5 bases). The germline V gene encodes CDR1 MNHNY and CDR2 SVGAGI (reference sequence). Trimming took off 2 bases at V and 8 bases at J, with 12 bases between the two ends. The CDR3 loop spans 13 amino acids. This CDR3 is CASSYPDGGEAFF. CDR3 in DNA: TGTGCCAGCAGTTACCCCGACGGGGGGGAAGCTTTCTTT.

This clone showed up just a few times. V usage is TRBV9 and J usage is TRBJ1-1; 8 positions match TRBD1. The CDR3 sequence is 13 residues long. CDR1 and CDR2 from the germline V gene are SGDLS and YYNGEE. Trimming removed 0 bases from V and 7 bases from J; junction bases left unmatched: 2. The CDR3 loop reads CASSVEGQGEAFF. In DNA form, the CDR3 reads TGTGCCAGCAGCGTAGAAGGACAGGGTGAAGCTTTCTTT.

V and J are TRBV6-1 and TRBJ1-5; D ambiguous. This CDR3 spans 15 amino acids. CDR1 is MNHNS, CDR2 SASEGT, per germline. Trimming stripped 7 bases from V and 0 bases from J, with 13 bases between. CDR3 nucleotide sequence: TGTGCCAGCACTGGTGGCACCGATAGCAATCAGCCCCAGCATTTT. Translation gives CASTGGTDSNQPQHF.

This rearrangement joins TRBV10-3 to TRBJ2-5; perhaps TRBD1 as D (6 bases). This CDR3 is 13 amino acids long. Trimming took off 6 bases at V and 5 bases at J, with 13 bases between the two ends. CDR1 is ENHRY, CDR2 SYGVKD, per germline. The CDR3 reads CAISPTGVETQYF. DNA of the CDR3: TGTGCCATCAGCCCGACAGGTGTGGAGACCCAGTACTTC.

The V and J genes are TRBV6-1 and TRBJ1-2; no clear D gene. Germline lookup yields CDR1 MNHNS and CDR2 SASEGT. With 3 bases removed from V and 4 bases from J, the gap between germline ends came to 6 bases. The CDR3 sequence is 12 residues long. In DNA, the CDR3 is TGTGCCAGCAGTGATGGGAGCTATGGCTACACCTTC. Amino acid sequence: CASSDGSYGYTF.

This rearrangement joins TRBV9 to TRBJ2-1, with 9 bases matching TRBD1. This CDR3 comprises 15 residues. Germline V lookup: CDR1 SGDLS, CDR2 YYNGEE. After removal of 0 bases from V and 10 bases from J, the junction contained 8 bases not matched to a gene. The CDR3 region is CASSVVGQGQGEQFF. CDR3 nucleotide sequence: TGTGCCAGCAGCGTAGTAGGACAGGGGCAAGGAGAGCAGTTCTTC.

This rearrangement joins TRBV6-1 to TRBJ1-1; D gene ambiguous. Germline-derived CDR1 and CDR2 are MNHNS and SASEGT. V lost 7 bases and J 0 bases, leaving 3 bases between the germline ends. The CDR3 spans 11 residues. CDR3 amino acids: CASIMNTEAFF. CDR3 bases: TGTGCCAGCATAATGAACACTGAAGCTTTCTTT.

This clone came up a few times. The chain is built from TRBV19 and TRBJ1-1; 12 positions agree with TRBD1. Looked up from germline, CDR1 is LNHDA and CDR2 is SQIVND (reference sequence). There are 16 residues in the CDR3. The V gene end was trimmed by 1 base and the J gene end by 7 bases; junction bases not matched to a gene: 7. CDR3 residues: CASSIVWGQGADEAFF. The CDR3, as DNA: TGTGCCAGTAGTATAGTTTGGGGACAGGGGGCGGATGAAGCTTTCTTT.

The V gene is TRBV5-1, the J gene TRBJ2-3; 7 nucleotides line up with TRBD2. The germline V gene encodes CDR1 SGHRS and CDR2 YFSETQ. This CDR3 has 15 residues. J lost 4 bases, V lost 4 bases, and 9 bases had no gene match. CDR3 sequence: CASSPIAGSSDTQYF. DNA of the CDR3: TGCGCCAGCAGCCCGATAGCGGGTTCCTCAGATACGCAGTATTTT.